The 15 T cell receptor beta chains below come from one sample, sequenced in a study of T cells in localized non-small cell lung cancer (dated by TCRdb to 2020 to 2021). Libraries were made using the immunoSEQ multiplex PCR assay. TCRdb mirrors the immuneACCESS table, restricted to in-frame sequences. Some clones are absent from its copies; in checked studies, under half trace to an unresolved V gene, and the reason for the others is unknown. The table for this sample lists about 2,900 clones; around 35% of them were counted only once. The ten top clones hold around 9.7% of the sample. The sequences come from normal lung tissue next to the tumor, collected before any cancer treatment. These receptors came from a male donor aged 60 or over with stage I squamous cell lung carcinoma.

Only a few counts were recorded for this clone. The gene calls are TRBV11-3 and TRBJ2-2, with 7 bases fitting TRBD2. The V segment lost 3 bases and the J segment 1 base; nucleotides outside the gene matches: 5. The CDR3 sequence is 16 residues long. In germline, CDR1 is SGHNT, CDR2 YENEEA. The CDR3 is CASSLEAGLNTGELFF. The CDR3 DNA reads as TGTGCCAGCAGCTTGGAAGCGGGATTGAACACCGGGGAGCTGTTTTTT.

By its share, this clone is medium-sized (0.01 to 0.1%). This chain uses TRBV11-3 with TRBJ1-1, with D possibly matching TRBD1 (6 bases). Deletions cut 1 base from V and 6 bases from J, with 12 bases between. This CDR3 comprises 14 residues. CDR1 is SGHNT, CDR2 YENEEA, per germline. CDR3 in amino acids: CASSLGTPGAEAFF. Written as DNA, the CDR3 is TGTGCCAGCAGCTTAGGGACTCCAGGGGCTGAAGCTTTCTTT.

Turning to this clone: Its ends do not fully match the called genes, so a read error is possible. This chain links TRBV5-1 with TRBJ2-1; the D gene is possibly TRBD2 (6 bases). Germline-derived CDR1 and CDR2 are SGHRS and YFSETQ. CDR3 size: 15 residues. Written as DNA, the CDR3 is TGCGCCAGCAGCTTGGGTAGCGGAGTCTACAATAAGCAATTCTTC. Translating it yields CASSLGSGVYNKQFF.

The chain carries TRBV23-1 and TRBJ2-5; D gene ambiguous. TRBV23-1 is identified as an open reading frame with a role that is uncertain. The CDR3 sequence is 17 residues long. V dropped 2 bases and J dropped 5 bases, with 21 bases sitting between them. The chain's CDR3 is CASSQKAGRVELETQYF. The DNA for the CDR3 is TGCGCCAGCAGTCAAAAGGCAGGACGGGTGGAATTGGAGACCCAGTACTTC.

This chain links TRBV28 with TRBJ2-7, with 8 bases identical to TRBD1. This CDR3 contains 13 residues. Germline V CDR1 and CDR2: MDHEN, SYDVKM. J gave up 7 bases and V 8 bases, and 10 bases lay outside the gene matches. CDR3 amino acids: CASSRGQAWEQYF. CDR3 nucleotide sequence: TGTGCCAGCTCCCGGGGACAGGCTTGGGAGCAGTACTTC.

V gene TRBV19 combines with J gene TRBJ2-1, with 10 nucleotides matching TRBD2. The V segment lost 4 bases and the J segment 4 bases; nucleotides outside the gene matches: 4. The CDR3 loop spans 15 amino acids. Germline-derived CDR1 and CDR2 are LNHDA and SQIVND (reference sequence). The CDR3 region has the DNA TGTGCCAGTAGTAGCTTAGCGGGGGGTTACAATGAGCAGTTCTTC. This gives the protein CASSSLAGGYNEQFF.

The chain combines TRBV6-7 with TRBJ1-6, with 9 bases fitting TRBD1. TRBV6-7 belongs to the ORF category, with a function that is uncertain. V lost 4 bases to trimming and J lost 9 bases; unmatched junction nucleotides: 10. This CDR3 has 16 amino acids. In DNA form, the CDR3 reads TGTGCCAGCAGTTTGGGTCCGGGACAGGGATCTTCACCCCTCCACTTT. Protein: CASSLGPGQGSSPLHF.

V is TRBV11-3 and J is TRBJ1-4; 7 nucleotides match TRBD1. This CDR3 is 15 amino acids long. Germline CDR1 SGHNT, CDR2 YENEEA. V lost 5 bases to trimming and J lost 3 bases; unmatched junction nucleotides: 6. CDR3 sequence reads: CASSEQGLANEKLFF. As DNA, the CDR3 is TGTGCCAGCAGCGAACAGGGGTTAGCTAATGAAAAACTGTTTTTT.

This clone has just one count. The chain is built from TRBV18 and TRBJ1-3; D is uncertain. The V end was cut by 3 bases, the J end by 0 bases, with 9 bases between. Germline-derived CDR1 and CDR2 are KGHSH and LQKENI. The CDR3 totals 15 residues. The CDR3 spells CASSPRDSSGNTIYF. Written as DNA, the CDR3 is TGTGCCAGCTCACCTCGGGATTCCTCTGGAAACACCATATATTTT. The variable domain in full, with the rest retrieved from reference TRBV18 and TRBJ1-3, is NAGVMQNPRHLVRRRGQEARLRCSPMKGHSHVYWYRQLPEEGLKFMVYLQKENIIDESGMPKERFSAEFPKEGPSILRIQQVVRGDSAAYFCASSPRDSSGNTIYFGEGSWLTVV.

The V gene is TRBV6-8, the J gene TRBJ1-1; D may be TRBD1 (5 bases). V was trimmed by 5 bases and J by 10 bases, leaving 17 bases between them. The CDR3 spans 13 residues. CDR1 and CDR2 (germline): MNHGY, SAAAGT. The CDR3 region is CASSVETGQGAFF. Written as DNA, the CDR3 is TGTGCCAGCAGTGTTGAAACAGGCCAAGGAGCTTTCTTT.

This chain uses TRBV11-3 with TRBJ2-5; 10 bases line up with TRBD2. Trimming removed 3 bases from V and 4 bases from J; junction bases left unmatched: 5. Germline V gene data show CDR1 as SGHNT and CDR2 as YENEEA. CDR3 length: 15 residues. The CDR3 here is CASSLAVAGGETQYF. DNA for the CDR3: TGTGCCAGCAGCTTGGCGGTAGCGGGGGGAGAGACCCAGTACTTC.

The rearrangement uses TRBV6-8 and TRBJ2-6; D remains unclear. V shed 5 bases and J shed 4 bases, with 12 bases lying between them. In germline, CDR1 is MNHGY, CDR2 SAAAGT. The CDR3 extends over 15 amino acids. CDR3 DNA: TGTGCCAGCAGTGGACCTATGGAAGGGGCCAACGTCCTGACTTTC. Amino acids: CASSGPMEGANVLTF.

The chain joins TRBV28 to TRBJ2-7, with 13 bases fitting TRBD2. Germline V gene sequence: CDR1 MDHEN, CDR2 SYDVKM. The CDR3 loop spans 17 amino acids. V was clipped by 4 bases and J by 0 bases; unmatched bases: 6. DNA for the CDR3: TGTGCCAGCAGTTCCCCTCGGACTAGCGGGAGCTCCTACGAGCAGTACTTC. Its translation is CASSSPRTSGSSYEQYF.

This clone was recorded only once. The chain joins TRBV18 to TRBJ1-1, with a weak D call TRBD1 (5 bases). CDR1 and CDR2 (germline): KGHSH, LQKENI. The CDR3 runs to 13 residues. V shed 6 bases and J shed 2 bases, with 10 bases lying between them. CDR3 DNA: TGTGCCAGCTCGTTACAGGAAAACACTGAAGCTTTCTTT. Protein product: CASSLQENTEAFF.

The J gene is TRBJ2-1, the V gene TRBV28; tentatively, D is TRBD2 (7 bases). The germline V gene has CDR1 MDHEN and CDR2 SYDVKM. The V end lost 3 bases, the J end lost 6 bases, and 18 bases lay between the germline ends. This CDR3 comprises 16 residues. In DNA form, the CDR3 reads TGTGCCAGCAGTTTGGCGGGGGCCCCGGGGGCCAATGAGCAGTTCTTC. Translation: CASSLAGAPGANEQFF.